The clone carrying this T cell receptor beta chain was seen a single time. The ends lost 0 bases at V and 7 bases at J; junction bases unmatched: 4. This CDR3 comprises 15 residues. Germline V lookup: CDR1 KGHSH, CDR2 LQKENI. This entry is derived from a study of blood T cell repertoires in COVID-19. About the research overall: The samples span acute and convalescent COVID-19 from the United States, Italy and Spain. Sources were T cells, B-cell-depleted T cells, or PBMCs; the material itself was cDNA or gDNA.

Per the original data handling: Estimation of nucleated cell counts was performed using reference gene primer amplification. Using immunoSEQ multiplex PCR, the repertoire was profiled, and TCRdb retains in-frame clones only, with some absent. That table is the source of V, J and clone size, and D and trimming were worked out from the DNA. The profile shows more than 45,000 clones, around nine tenths of them singletons. The source is a human donor with active COVID-19. The donor label of this sample is uncertain. Material for sequencing was peripheral blood. The chain has TRBV18 and TRBJ2-3; 10 bases map to TRBD2. This chain's CDR3 is CASSPPAGGPNTQYF. CDR3 sequence (DNA): TGTGCCAGCTCACCACCAGCGGGGGGGCCGAATACGCAGTATTTT.